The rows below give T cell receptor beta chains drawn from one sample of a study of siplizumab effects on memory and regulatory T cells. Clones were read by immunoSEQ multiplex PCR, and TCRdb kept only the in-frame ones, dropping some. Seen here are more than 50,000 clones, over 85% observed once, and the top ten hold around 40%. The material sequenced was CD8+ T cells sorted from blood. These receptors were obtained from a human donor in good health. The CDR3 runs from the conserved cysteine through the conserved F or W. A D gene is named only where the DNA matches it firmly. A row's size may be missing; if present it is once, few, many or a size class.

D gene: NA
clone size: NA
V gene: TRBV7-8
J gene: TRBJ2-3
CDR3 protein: CASSLEAVGTDTQYF
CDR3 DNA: TGTGCCAGCAGCTTAGAAGCGGTCGGCACAGATACGCAGTATTTT

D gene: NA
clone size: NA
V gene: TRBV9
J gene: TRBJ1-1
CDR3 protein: CASSVGGGTRAFF
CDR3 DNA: TGTGCCAGCAGCGTAGGAGGGGGAACTCGGGCTTTCTTT

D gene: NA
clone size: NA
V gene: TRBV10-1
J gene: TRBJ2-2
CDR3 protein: CASSVGGWGSGELFF
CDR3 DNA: TGCGCCAGCAGTGTTGGGGGTTGGGGATCCGGGGAGCTGTTTTTT

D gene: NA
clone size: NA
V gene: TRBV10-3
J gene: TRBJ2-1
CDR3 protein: CAIRDQPHNEQFF
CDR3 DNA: TGTGCCATCAGGGACCAACCCCACAATGAGCAGTTCTTC

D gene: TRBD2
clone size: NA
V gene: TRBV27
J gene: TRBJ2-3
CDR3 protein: CASSRPPGLAATSSTDTQYF
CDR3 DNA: TGTGCCAGCAGTCGGCCCCCGGGACTAGCGGCTACCTCTAGCACAGATACGCAGTATTTT

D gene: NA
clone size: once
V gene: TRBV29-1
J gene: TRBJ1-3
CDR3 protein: CSVVPSSSGNTIYF
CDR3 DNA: TGCAGCGTTGTTCCGTCGAGCTCTGGAAACACCATATATTTT

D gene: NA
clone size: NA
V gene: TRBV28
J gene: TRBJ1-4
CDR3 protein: CASSLMEADEKLFF
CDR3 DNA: TGTGCCAGCAGTTTAATGGAAGCAGATGAAAAACTGTTTTTT

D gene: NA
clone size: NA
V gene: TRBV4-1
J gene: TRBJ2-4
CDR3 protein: CASSQEEWQRHAKNIQYF
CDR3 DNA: TGCGCCAGCAGCCAAGAAGAATGGCAGAGGCACGCCAAGAACATTCAGTACTTC

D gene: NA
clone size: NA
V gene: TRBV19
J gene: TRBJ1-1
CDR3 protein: CASSLEPGYTEAFF
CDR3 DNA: TGTGCCAGTAGCTTAGAACCGGGATACACTGAAGCTTTCTTT

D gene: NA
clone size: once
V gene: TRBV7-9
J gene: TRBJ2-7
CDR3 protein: CASSPPRGYEQYF
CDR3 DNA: TGTGCCAGCAGCCCCCCGAGGGGGTACGAGCAGTACTTC

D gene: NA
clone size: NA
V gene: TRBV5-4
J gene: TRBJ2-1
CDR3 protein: CASSYSENEQFF
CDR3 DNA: TGTGCCAGCAGCTATTCCGAGAATGAGCAGTTCTTC

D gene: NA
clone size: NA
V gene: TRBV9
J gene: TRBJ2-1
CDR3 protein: CASSVELDNEQFF
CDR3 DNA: TGTGCCAGCAGCGTAGAACTAGACAATGAGCAGTTCTTC

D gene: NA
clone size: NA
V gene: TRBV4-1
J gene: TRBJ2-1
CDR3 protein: CASSPEDGSDEQFF
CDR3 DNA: TGCGCCAGCAGCCCTGAGGACGGGAGCGATGAGCAGTTCTTC

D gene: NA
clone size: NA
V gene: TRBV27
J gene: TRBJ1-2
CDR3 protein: CASSQMGVYGYTF
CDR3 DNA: TGTGCCAGCAGCCAAATGGGAGTCTATGGCTACACCTTC

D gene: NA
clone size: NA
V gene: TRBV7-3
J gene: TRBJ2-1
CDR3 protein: CASSLGGGSYNEQFF
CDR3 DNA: TGTGCCAGCAGCTTAGGGGGTGGCTCCTACAATGAGCAGTTCTTC

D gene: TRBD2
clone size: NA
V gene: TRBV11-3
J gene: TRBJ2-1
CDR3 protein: CASSLDPGAGDYNEQFF
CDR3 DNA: TGTGCCAGCAGCTTAGATCCTGGAGCGGGAGACTACAATGAGCAGTTCTTC

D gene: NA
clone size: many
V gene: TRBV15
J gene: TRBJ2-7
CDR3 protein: CATSGEEGASSYEQYF
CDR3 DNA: TGTGCCACCAGCGGGGAGGAGGGGGCCAGCTCCTACGAGCAGTACTTC

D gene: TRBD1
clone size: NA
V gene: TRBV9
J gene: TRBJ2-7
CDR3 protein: CASSVDPTGVDEQYF
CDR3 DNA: TGTGCCAGCAGCGTAGACCCAACAGGGGTGGACGAGCAGTACTTC

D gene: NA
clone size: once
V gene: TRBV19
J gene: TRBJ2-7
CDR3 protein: CASSIGQIYEQYF
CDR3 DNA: TGTGCCAGTAGTATAGGACAGATCTACGAGCAGTACTTC

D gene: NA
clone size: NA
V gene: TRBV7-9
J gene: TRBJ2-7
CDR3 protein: CASSFEWAPAYEQYF
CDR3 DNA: TGTGCCAGCAGCTTTGAGTGGGCGCCAGCCTACGAGCAGTACTTC

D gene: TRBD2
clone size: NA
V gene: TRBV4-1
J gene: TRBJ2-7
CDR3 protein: CASSQGGSGDEQYF
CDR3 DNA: TGCGCCAGCAGCCAAGGCGGGAGTGGCGACGAGCAGTACTTC

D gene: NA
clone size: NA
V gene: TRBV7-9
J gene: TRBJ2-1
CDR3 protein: CASSQGLVSHNEQFF
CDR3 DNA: TGTGCCAGCAGCCAAGGACTTGTTAGTCACAATGAGCAGTTCTTC

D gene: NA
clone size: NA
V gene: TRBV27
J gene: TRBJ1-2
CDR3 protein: CASSEPGTAGYTF
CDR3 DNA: TGTGCCAGCAGTGAACCAGGGACGGCTGGCTACACCTTC

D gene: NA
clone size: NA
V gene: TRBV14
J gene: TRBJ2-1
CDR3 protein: CASSQEDKYNEQFF
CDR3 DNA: TGTGCCAGCAGCCAAGAGGACAAGTACAATGAGCAGTTCTTC

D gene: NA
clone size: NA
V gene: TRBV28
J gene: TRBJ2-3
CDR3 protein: CASSLTAGPQYF
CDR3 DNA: TGTGCCAGCAGTTTAACGGCGGGTCCGCAGTATTTT

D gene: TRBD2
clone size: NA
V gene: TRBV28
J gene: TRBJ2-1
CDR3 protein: CASTLAEYNEQFF
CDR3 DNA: TGTGCCAGCACCCTAGCGGAGTACAATGAGCAGTTCTTC

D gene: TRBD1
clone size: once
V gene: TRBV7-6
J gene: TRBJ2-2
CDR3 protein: CASSLAIGTGGTGELFF
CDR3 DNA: TGTGCCAGCAGCTTGGCTATAGGGACAGGGGGAACGGGGGAGCTGTTTTTT

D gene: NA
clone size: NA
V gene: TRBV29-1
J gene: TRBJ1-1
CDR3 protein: CSVEEPSSTEAFF
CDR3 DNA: TGCAGCGTTGAAGAACCCTCGAGTACTGAAGCTTTCTTT

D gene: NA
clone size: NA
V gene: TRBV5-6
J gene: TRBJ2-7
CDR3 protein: CASSLNHYEQYF
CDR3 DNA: TGTGCCAGCAGCTTAAACCACTACGAGCAGTACTTC

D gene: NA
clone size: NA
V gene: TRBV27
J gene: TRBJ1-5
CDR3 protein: CASSFEGSNQPQHF
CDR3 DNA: TGTGCCAGCAGTTTTGAGGGAAGCAATCAGCCCCAGCATTTT

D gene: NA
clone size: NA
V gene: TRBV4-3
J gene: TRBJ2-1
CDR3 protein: CASSREQAYLNEQFF
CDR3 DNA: TGCGCCAGCAGCCGAGAACAGGCATATCTCAATGAGCAGTTCTTC

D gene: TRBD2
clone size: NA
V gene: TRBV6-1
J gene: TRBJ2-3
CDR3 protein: CASSGLAGGTDTQYF
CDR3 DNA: TGTGCCAGCAGTGGACTAGCGGGAGGCACAGATACGCAGTATTTT

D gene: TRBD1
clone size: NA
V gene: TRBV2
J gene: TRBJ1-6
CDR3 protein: CASSRDRTPYNSPLHF
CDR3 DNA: TGTGCCAGCAGTCGGGACAGAACCCCCTATAATTCACCCCTCCACTTT

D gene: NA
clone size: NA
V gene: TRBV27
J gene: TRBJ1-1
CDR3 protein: CASSLGYGTEAFF
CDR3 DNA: TGTGCCAGCAGTTTAGGTTACGGGACAGAAGCTTTCTTT

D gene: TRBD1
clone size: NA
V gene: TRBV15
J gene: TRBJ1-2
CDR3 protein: CATGTGPNYGYTF
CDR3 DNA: TGTGCCACCGGGACAGGTCCAAACTATGGCTACACCTTC

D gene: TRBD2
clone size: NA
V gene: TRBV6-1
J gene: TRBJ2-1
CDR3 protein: CASSETSGASYNEQFF
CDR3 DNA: TGTGCCAGCAGTGAGACTAGCGGGGCCTCCTACAATGAGCAGTTCTTC

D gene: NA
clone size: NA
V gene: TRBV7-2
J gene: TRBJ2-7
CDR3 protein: CASSFGTNFYEQYF
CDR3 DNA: TGTGCCAGCAGCTTCGGGACCAACTTCTACGAGCAGTACTTC

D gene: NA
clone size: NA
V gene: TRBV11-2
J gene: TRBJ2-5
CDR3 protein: CASSLRRATPGETQYF
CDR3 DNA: TGTGCCAGCAGCTTAAGACGGGCAACGCCTGGGGAGACCCAGTACTTC

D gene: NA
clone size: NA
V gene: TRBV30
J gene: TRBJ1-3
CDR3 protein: CAWKGSGNTIYF
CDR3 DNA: TGTGCCTGGAAGGGCTCTGGAAACACCATATATTTT

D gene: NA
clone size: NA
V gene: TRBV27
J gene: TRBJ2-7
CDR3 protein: CASSPGPNYEQYF
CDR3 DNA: TGTGCCAGCAGTCCAGGACCCAACTACGAGCAGTACTTC

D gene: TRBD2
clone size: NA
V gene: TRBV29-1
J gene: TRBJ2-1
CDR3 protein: CSVDGGGNEQFF
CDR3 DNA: TGCAGCGTTGATGGGGGGGGCAATGAGCAGTTCTTC

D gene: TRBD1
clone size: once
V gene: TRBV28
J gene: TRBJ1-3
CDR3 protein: CASRLTGVISGNTIYF
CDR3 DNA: TGTGCCAGCAGACTTACAGGGGTGATCTCTGGAAACACCATATATTTT

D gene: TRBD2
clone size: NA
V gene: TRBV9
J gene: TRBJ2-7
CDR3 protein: CASSVGTSGIGEQYF
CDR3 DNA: TGTGCCAGCAGCGTAGGCACTAGCGGGATAGGAGAGCAGTACTTC

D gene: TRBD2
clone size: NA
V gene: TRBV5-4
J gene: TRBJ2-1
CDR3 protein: CASSFLASGSVNEQFF
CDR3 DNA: TGTGCCAGCAGCTTTCTCGCTAGCGGGTCCGTGAATGAGCAGTTCTTC

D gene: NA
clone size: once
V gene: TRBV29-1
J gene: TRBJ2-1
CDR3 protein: CSVEDPGGAPYNEQFF
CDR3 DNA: TGCAGCGTTGAAGATCCGGGCGGGGCCCCCTACAATGAGCAGTTCTTC

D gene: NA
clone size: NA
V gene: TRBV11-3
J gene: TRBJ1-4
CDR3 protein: CASSLDRGSGANEKLFF
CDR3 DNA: TGTGCCAGCAGCTTAGATCGGGGGTCAGGGGCAAATGAAAAACTGTTTTTT

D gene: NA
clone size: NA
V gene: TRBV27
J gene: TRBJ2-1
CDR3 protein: CASSFRFGLANEQFF
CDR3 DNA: TGTGCCAGCAGTTTCCGGTTCGGCCTCGCCAATGAGCAGTTCTTC

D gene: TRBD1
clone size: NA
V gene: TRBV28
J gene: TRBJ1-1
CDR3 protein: CASSYRQGEGPEAFF
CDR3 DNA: TGTGCCAGCAGTTACCGACAGGGGGAGGGGCCTGAAGCTTTCTTT

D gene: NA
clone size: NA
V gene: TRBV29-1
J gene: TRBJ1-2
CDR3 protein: CSVETENGYTF
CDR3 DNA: TGCAGCGTTGAGACAGAGAATGGCTACACCTTC

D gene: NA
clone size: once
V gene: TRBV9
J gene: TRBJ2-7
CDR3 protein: CASSPWDIPASYEQYF
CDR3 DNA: TGTGCCAGCAGCCCTTGGGACATTCCTGCCTCCTACGAGCAGTACTTC